This TCR beta chain comes out of a study of beta chain features in type 1 diabetes. Study-wide context: Healthy donors and patients had similar age, gender and cell yields. All samples together contributed 90 million to 130 million sorted cells for examination. Study-wide results and limits: Cells carrying high TCR expression could end up over-represented when cDNA is sequenced. Across all four CD4+ subsets, people with type 1 diabetes showed modestly shorter TCRB CDR3s.

V was clipped by 9 bases and J by 7 bases, with 11 bases between them. The germline V gene has CDR1 SGHNT and CDR2 YYREEE (reference sequence). CDR3 size: 11 residues. cDNA synthesis used the whole RNA isolate, giving expressed TCRB sequences. This table comes from immunoSEQ multiplex PCR, and its TCRdb copy is limited to in-frame clones, with some not included. The table has fewer than 300,000 clones, 20% seen once; the top ten hold roughly 0.028%. Notes on this clone: No antigen is known for it.

About 120 mL of blood, on average, came from one heparinised draw per donor. This sequence originates from a woman between 35 and 50 years old with type 1 diabetes. The chain employs TRBV5-4 and TRBJ1-3; the D gene is possibly TRBD1 (6 bases). The sequenced sample consisted of naive CD4+ T cells from blood. For the CDR3, the DNA is TGTGCCACCATCGACAGGAACACCATATATTTT. Its translation is CATIDRNTIYF.